What follows describes a single TCR beta chain. The entry originates in a study of cytomegalovirus exposure and HLA in healthy donors. Background on the study: An analysis done earlier identified around 100 million unique TCR beta sequences from about 179 million T cells.

There are 15 residues in the CDR3. Germline loops: CDR1 MNHEY, CDR2 SMNVEV (reference sequence). J lost 1 base, V lost 5 bases, and 3 bases had no gene match. It was with 60 Vbeta and 13 Jbeta primers that the PCR ran. TCRdb keeps only in-frame clones here, not all; method: immunoSEQ multiplex PCR. The sample yields around 150,000 clones, 65% to 90% seen once. The sequenced material came from PBMCs. The chain combines TRBV27 with TRBJ2-1, with 9 bases that match TRBD1. This sequence originates from a human donor in good health. The CDR3 DNA sequence: TGTGCCAGCAGTCCCGGGACAGGGTCCTACAATGAGCAGTTCTTC. Encoded protein: CASSPGTGSYNEQFF.